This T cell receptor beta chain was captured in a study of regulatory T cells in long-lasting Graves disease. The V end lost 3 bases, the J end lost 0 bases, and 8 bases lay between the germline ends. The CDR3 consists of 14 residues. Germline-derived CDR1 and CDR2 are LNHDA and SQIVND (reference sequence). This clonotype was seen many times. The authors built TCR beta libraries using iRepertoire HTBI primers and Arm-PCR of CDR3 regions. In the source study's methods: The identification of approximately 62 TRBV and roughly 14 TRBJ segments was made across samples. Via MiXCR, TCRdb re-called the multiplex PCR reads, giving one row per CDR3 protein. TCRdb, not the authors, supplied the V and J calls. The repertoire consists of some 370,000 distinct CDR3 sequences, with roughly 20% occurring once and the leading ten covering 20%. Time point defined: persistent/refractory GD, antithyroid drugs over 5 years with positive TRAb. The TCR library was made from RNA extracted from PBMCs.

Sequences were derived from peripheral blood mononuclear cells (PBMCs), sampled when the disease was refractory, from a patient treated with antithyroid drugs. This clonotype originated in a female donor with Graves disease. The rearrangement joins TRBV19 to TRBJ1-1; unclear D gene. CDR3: CASSIQPMNTEAFF. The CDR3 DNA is TGTGCCAGTAGTATTCAGCCTATGAACACTGAAGCTTTCTTT.